This T cell receptor beta chain was retrieved from a study of blood T cell repertoires in COVID-19. Across the whole study: Acute and convalescent COVID-19 specimens originated in the United States, Italy and Spain. From T cells, B-cell-depleted T cells, or PBMCs came the material, which was cDNA or gDNA.

After removal of 3 bases from V and 6 bases from J, the junction contained 3 bases not matched to a gene. The CDR3 is 14 residues long. Germline loops: CDR1 MDHEN, CDR2 SYDVKM. Individuals drawn from around 24 US areas were roughly 18 to 89 years old. Either two negative PCRs, clearance, or symptom resolution qualified Cohort 3 donors as recovered. Only in-frame clones appear in the TCRdb table, and some are missing; sequencing was by immunoSEQ multiplex PCR. In the table there are about 320,000 clones, over 70% of which are singletons. This chain uses TRBV28 with TRBJ1-5; 9 nucleotides match TRBD1. The receptor's source is a man aged 25-45 years who had recovered from COVID-19. The sequenced sample consisted of PBMCs or T cells enriched from blood (not recorded which). The CDR3: CASSLTGGGQPQHF. As DNA, the CDR3 is TGTGCCAGCAGTTTGACAGGGGGAGGTCAGCCCCAGCATTTT.